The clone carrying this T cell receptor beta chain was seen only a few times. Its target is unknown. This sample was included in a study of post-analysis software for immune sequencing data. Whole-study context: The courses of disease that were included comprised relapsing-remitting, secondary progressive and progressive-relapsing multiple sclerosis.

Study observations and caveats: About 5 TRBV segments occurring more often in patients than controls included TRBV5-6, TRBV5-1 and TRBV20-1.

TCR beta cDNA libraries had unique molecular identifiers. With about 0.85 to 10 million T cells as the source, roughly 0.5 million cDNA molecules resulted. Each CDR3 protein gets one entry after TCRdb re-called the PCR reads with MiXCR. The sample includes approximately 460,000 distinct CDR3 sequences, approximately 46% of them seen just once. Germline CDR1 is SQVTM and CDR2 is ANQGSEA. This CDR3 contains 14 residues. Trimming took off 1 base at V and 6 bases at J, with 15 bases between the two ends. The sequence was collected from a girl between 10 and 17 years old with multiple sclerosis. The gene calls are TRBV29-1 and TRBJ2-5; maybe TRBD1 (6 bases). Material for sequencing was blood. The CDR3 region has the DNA TGCAGCGTTGAAGGGCGGCAGGGGCTGAAGACCCAGTACTTC. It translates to CSVEGRQGLKTQYF.